This TCR beta chain stems from a study of T cells in Graves' hyperthyroidism and ophthalmopathy. Study-level findings and limits: The model foresaw ophthalmopathy a median roughly 6 months prior to onset.

Each diagnosis was grounded in clinical symptoms, serum thyroxine and TRAb, thyroid ultrasound, and orbital computed tomography. This clonotype came up many times. Its specificity is not known. There are 14 residues in the CDR3. Looked up from germline, CDR1 is SGHTA and CDR2 is FQGNSA. The V gene lost 5 bases and the J gene lost 3 bases, with 14 bases spanning the gap. It was RNA transcripts that yielded the amplified TCR beta CDR3 regions. When the TCR CDR3 underwent first-round RT-PCR, the HTBI primer set was used. One entry per CDR3 protein results from TCRdb running MiXCR on the multiplex PCR reads. The table includes more than 500,000 distinct CDR3 sequences, about 14% detected once.

The V and J genes are TRBV7-2 and TRBJ2-7, with D perhaps assigned TRBD1 or TRBD2 (5 bases each). The sample was blood. The sequence derives from a woman between 40 and 50 years old with Graves' hyperthyroidism. The CDR3 DNA reads TGTGCCAGCAGCCCCGGGACCACTAACTACGAGCAGTACTTC. It is translated as CASSPGTTNYEQYF.